This TCR beta chain was retrieved from a study of cytomegalovirus exposure and HLA in healthy donors. Across the study: Researchers previously reported finding roughly 120 million unique TCR beta sequences from 170 million or so T cells. Study-wide results and limits: Sequencing likely produced, as an artifact, a cluster of highly shared sequence variants. An analysis was carried out later, and it reportedly showed fewer N-insertions in an Asian-associated ancestry cluster than the approximately 670-donor mean.

The CDR3 covers 15 residues. CDR1 is SGHTA and CDR2 is FQGTGA in the germline V gene. The ends lost 5 bases at V and 2 bases at J; junction bases unmatched: 5. The PCR used 60 Vbeta and 13 Jbeta primers. Libraries were prepared by immunoSEQ multiplex PCR; TCRdb keeps only in-frame clonotypes and omits some of them. The table shows about 70,000 clones, with about nine tenths occurring only once. A note on this clone: Its matching antigen is unknown.

V and J are TRBV7-3 and TRBJ1-3, with 8 bases aligning to TRBD1. This TCR derives from a woman aged 25 to 39 in good health and CMV-seronegative. The sample comprised PBMCs. The CDR3 sequence is CASSEQGGPGNTIYF. CDR3 DNA: TGTGCCAGCAGCGAACAGGGGGGTCCTGGAAACACCATATATTTT.